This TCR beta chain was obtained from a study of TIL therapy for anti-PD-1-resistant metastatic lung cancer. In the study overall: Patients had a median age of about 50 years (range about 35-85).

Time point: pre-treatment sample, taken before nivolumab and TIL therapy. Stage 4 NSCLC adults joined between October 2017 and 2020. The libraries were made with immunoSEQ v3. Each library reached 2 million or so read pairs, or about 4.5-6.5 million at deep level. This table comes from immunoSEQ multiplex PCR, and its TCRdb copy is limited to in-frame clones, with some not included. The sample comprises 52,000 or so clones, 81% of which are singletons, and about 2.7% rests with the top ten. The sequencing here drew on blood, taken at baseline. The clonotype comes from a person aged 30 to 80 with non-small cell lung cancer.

CDR3 protein: CASSTEDRSGSGYTF. As DNA, the CDR3 is TGCGCCAGCAGCACGGAGGACAGATCTGGATCCGGCTACACCTTC. This chain connects TRBV4-3 to TRBJ1-2; tentative D call: TRBD1 (6 bases). V lost 5 bases and J lost 8, with 21 bases in between. This CDR3 has 15 amino acids. Germline V gene lookup returns CDR1 LGHNA and CDR2 YSLEER.